This T cell receptor (beta chain) was documented in a study of shared clonotypes between healthy human individuals (dated by TCRdb to 2020 to 2021). With regard to the full study: Two women and three men aged 18 to 49 years were included in the cohort. To increase sequencing depth and limit assay-specific biases, different laboratories used diverse techniques to prepare libraries and sequence TCR repertoires. The study deeply sequenced blood TCR repertoires of about 5 healthy adults to estimate repertoire size and the extent of clonotype sharing between individuals. Per donor, three plates each were used for CD4 naive and CD4 memory, two for CD8 naive, and one for CD8 memory. Leukapheresis yielded between about 0.9 and 9 billion PBMCs per donor.

Concerning this clone itself: It has no known antigen specificity. No base qualities exist here, and no much larger clone lies one base off it.

Using the deep immunoSEQ assay, multiplex PCR amplified TCR CDR3 regions from genomic DNA. Genomic DNA extracted from each cell subset was distributed evenly over all wells of several immunoSEQ 96-well plates, and each plate served as one replicate. For sorted subsets, around 0.2 ug of genomic DNA, equivalent to around 31,000 T cell genomes, went into each replicate PCR. Purified libraries were measured with a Qubit 3.0 fluorometer, size-checked on a Bioanalyzer 2100, and measured again with the KAPA Library Quantification kit. Every immunoSEQ 96-well plate was sequenced on a dedicated single-read 150-cycle Illumina NextSeq 550 flow cell. The published analysis was carried out like this. Because the immunoSEQ output held only junctional sequences and lacked quality scores, the filtering could not match the filtering applied to full-length reads. Sequences were annotated with PyIR, a Python wrapper for IgBLAST v1.9, using IMGT germline references to assign V/J genes and CDR3. Reads were filtered out if the reads had weak V/J assignments (E-value above 1e-6), no CDR3, stop codons, out-of-frame junctions, or ambiguous translated residues. V3J clonotypes were defined as sequences sharing an identical inferred V gene, J gene, and CDR3 amino acid sequence. Percentage overlap between repertoires was calculated by dividing the number of shared unique clonotypes by the size of the smaller repertoire. Richness of each repertoire was evaluated using RTK rarefaction, the Chao1 estimator, and Recon v2.1 estimates of unobserved clonotypes. Generation probabilities were computed with OLGA for all TCRbeta clonotypes obtained by the gDNA method from a handful of donors. TCRdb holds this immuneACCESS table with in-frame rearrangements only. Some clones are missing; in checked studies, unresolved V genes explain under half, and the rest has no known cause. V and J calls and clone size are those listed in that table; D and trimming were worked out from the DNA. Within this sample are approximately 600,000 clones, with 95% of them counted one time only. The top ten constitute approximately 0.11% of the sample.

The germline V gene gives CDR1 as SGHVT and CDR2 as SQSDAQ. The CDR3 goes from the cysteine to the phenylalanine over 18 residues. The read is trimmed to its CDR3 DNA, 54 bases read in frame from base 1. V has 6 bases trimmed and J has 4 bases trimmed; junction bases matching no gene number 14. Points the paper makes about the study in general: Sampling was restricted to blood, and TCR repertoires in tissue are likely to differ from TCR repertoires in blood. Pairwise subsampling led to the expectation that sequencing depth would affect the degree of clonotype sharing among donors. Clonotypes shared by all four sorted-subset donors showed higher generation probabilities than non-shared clonotypes. Estimated clonotype richness was generally larger for naive than for memory subsets. The small number of donors limited the genetic and exposure-history diversity represented. Even with the large sequencing depth, rarefaction of the sorted-subset datasets indicated that sequencing was incomplete. Across four donors, around 5.4% of naive CD4, roughly 3.8% of naive CD8, roughly 2.2% of memory CD4, and around 0.4% of memory CD8 clonotypes were shared.

CD8 naive samples consisted of CD45RO-negative cells that were positively selected for CCR7, yielding a CD45RA+CCR7+ population without TemRA cells. The donors were healthy, HIV-negative adults who had no recently reported acute infections or vaccinations. All donors were Caucasian adults living in Nashville, Tennessee, USA. Blood was obtained by leukapheresis, after which PBMCs were separated by Ficoll-Histopaque density gradient centrifugation and cryopreserved in liquid nitrogen vapor phase. Analytical flow cytometry was used to check the purity and quantity of every magnetically sorted T cell population. From each sorted fraction, genomic DNA was isolated and quantified by UV absorbance on a Nanodrop 2000c.

The V and J segments used are TRBV7-4 and TRBJ2-3; TRBD2 aligns with 12 central bases. The TCR sequence derives from a woman between 25 and 40 years old in good health. Sequenced: naive CD8+ T cells sorted from blood. Read against the paper, the sample's cell subset or site label means: CD45RA+CCR7+. The CDR3 here reads CASSAQASGRAPPDTQYF. The base sequence is TGTGCCAGCAGTGCCCAGGCTAGCGGGAGGGCCCCCCCAGATACGCAGTATTTT.